The 22 T cell receptor beta chains listed next were all sequenced from one sample in a study of T cell responses to AZD1222 COVID-19 vaccine. The data were produced by immunoSEQ multiplex PCR, yet TCRdb's version contains in-frame clones alone and is incomplete. This repertoire shows about 180,000 clones, 70% to 90% found once; its top ten account for approximately 0.49%. The sample in question was peripheral blood, obtained on day 0 of AZD1222 vaccination. Receptor source: an adult in good health.

V is TRBV7-8 and J is TRBJ2-5, with 7 bases lining up with TRBD1. The CDR3 spans 14 residues. The germline V gene encodes CDR1 SGHVS and CDR2 FQNEAQ. Unmatched junction bases numbered 4, after V lost 5 bases and J lost 1 base. The CDR3 region is CASSLQGPQETQYF. CDR3 in DNA: TGTGCCAGCAGCCTACAGGGGCCCCAAGAGACCCAGTACTTC.

CDR3 region: CASSAQGFGNTIYF. In nucleotides, the CDR3 is TGCGCCAGCAGTGCGCAGGGGTTTGGAAACACCATATATTTT. The J gene is TRBJ1-3, the V gene TRBV10-2, with a tentative D call TRBD1 (6 bases). The CDR3 covers 14 residues. Deletions cut 4 bases from V and 3 bases from J, with 10 bases between. Looked up from germline, CDR1 is WSHSY and CDR2 is SAAADI.

The chain combines TRBV21-1 with TRBJ2-6; the DNA was not compared with TRBD2, the D call given in the table. TRBV21-1 is noted as a pseudogene. CDR3 length: 18 residues. CDR3 sequence reads: CASSPHISSISGANVLTF. The CDR3 DNA sequence: TGTGCCAGCAGTCCCCACATTAGCTCCATCTCTGGGGCCAACGTCCTGACTTTC.

The chain joins TRBV4-3 to TRBJ1-6; D is undetermined. The V end lost 0 bases, the J end lost 9 bases, and 12 bases lay between the germline ends. The germline V gene has CDR1 LGHNA and CDR2 YSLEER. The CDR3 runs to 15 residues. The CDR3 protein is CASSQELAESSPLHF. The CDR3 DNA reads TGCGCCAGCAGCCAAGAATTGGCAGAAAGTTCACCCCTCCACTTT.

In its sample, this clone was seen many times. DNA for the CDR3: TGTGCCAGCAGTCTTCTAGGGGGGAATCAGCCCCAGCATTTT. It yields the protein CASSLLGGNQPQHF. The chain has TRBV6-5 and TRBJ1-5, with D possibly being TRBD1 (6 bases). Germline CDR1 and CDR2: MNHEY and SVGAGI. V dropped 5 bases and J dropped 4 bases, with 12 bases sitting between them. There are 14 residues in the CDR3.

The chain combines TRBV28 with TRBJ2-5; possible D gene TRBD2, 5 bases. Germline CDR1 is MDHEN and CDR2 is SYDVKM. The CDR3 length is 16 residues. V was trimmed by 7 bases and J by 1 base, leaving 19 bases between them. For the CDR3, the DNA is TGTGCCAGCACCCGGGTGGCCCCCCGGGGCCAAGAGACCCAGTACTTC. It yields the protein CASTRVAPRGQETQYF.

The rearrangement uses TRBV28 and TRBJ1-1; D is perhaps TRBD1 (6 bases). Deletions cut 2 bases from V and 0 bases from J, with 16 bases between. Germline values: CDR1 MDHEN, CDR2 SYDVKM. The CDR3 has 17 amino acids. The DNA for the CDR3 is TGTGCCAGCAGTTTAGGAGGGCAGGGGTGGTTGAACACTGAAGCTTTCTTT. Its translation is CASSLGGQGWLNTEAFF.

V is TRBV12-5 and J is TRBJ2-7, with D hard to call. V lost 2 bases to trimming and J lost 4 bases, with 6 bases between them. The CDR3 is 12 amino acids. Germline CDR1 and CDR2: LGHNT and FRNRAP. The CDR3 is CASGLPPYEQYF. CDR3 nucleotides: TGTGCTAGTGGTTTGCCCCCTTACGAGCAGTACTTC.

The V and J genes are TRBV6-5 and TRBJ2-3; possible D gene TRBD2, 6 bases. The CDR3 extends over 15 amino acids. Germline loops: CDR1 MNHEY, CDR2 SVGAGI. The V end was cut by 1 base, the J end by 4 bases, with 12 bases between. CDR3 nucleotides: TGTGCCAGCAGTTACTGGGGGTCGGGGGCAGATACGCAGTATTTT. Its translation: CASSYWGSGADTQYF.

This rearrangement joins TRBV3-1 (or the pseudogene TRBV3-2) to TRBJ1-1, with a tentative D call TRBD1 (6 bases). The CDR3 spans 16 residues. The V gene lost 2 bases and the J gene lost 2 bases, with 15 bases spanning the gap. The germline gives CDR1 LGHDT, CDR2 YNNKEL (reference sequence). The CDR3 here is CASSQSKGGRNTEAFF. CDR3 sequence (DNA): TGTGCCAGCAGCCAATCAAAGGGGGGGCGTAACACTGAAGCTTTCTTT.

V is TRBV5-5 and J is TRBJ2-7, with 9 bases fitting TRBD1. J gave up 3 bases and V 2 bases, and 3 bases lay outside the gene matches. The CDR3 runs to 14 residues. CDR1 and CDR2 (germline): SGHKS, YYEKEE (reference sequence). CDR3 sequence: CASSFGQGFYEQYF. As DNA, the CDR3 is TGTGCCAGCAGCTTTGGACAGGGGTTCTACGAGCAGTACTTC.

V and J are TRBV4-2 and TRBJ2-3; 8 nucleotides agree with TRBD2. CDR3 length: 16 amino acids. Germline loops: CDR1 LGHNA, CDR2 YNFKEQ. The V and J ends lost 0 bases and 4 bases, in that order; junction bases with no gene match: 6. The CDR3 loop is CASSQDAGGVSDTQYF. CDR3 coding DNA: TGTGCCAGCAGCCAAGACGCGGGAGGCGTGTCAGATACGCAGTATTTT.

The rearrangement uses TRBV27 and TRBJ1-5; D unresolved. The CDR3 spans 15 residues. V shed 1 base and J shed 5 bases, with 12 bases lying between them. Germline values: CDR1 MNHEY, CDR2 SMNVEV (reference sequence). The DNA for the CDR3 is TGTGCCAGCAGTTTATTGGCCAGGCCGGATCAGCCCCAGCATTTT. Translating it yields CASSLLARPDQPQHF.

The gene calls are TRBV28 and TRBJ1-5; D perhaps matches TRBD1 (6 bases). Trimming took off 4 bases at V and 1 base at J, with 14 bases between the two ends. The CDR3 sequence is 16 residues long. The germline CDR1 and CDR2 sequences are MDHEN and SYDVKM. CDR3 sequence: CASSSRTVRSNQPQHF. As DNA, the CDR3 is TGTGCCAGCAGTTCGCGGACAGTTAGGAGCAATCAGCCCCAGCATTTT.

V usage is TRBV10-1 and J usage is TRBJ2-1; weak D call: TRBD1 (6 bases). The V and J ends lost 6 bases and 5 bases respectively, with 14 bases between them. This CDR3 is built from 14 residues. Germline loops: CDR1 WNHNN, CDR2 SYGVQD (reference sequence). CDR3 nucleotides: TGCGCCAGCAGCCCCGGACAGTTAAACAATGAGCAGTTCTTC. Its protein product is CASSPGQLNNEQFF.

This clone was counted once. The CDR3 nucleotides are TGCGCCAGCAGCTTGGCGCCTGGATCGAACACCGGGGAGCTGTTTTTT. As protein: CASSLAPGSNTGELFF. The rearrangement joins TRBV5-1 to TRBJ2-2; D is unresolved. CDR3 length equals 16 residues. Germline V gives CDR1 SGHRS, CDR2 YFSETQ. The V end was cut by 0 bases, the J end by 0 bases, with 9 bases between.

This clone has just one count. J is TRBJ1-1 and V is TRBV18; D not certain. The germline CDR1 and CDR2 sequences are KGHSH and LQKENI. The ends were cut back, 4 bases at V and 2 bases at J, with 5 bases in the middle. CDR3 length: 12 residues. The CDR3: CASSQGNTEAFF. CDR3 sequence (DNA): TGTGCCAGCTCACAAGGAAACACTGAAGCTTTCTTT.

This chain joins TRBV5-4 and TRBJ2-1, with D tentatively TRBD2 (7 bases). V shed 0 bases and J shed 0 bases, with 10 bases lying between them. This CDR3 contains 16 residues. Germline V gives CDR1 SGHNT, CDR2 YYREEE (reference sequence). The CDR3 region is CASSLEGGTSYNEQFF. The CDR3 bases are TGTGCCAGCAGCTTGGAGGGGGGGACCTCCTACAATGAGCAGTTCTTC.

The gene calls are TRBV14 and TRBJ2-7, with D possibly TRBD1 on 7 matching bases. CDR3 length equals 18 residues. The germline V gene has CDR1 SGHDN and CDR2 FVKESK. V dropped 5 bases and J dropped 8 bases, with 31 bases sitting between them. CDR3 DNA: TGTGCCAGCAGCATCCGGGACAGCACGGGGCGGGAACCGGAGCAGCAGTACTTC. This gives the protein CASSIRDSTGREPEQQYF.

This sequence joins TRBV19 and TRBJ1-5; TRBD1 agrees at 12 bases. The length of the CDR3 is 16 residues. From germline, CDR1 is LNHDA and CDR2 SQIVND (reference sequence). V dropped 3 bases and J dropped 6; count of bases not matched to a gene: 6. CDR3 sequence: CASSIGTGGVFQPQHF. The DNA for the CDR3 is TGTGCCAGTAGTATCGGGACAGGGGGCGTTTTTCAGCCCCAGCATTTT.

This rearrangement joins TRBV19 to TRBJ2-1; tentative D call: TRBD2 (5 bases). The CDR3 covers 17 residues. Trimming removed 9 bases at V and 1 base at J, with 22 bases between. CDR1 is LNHDA and CDR2 is SQIVND in the germline V gene (reference sequence). CDR3: CASRMRSGRGSYNEQFF. The CDR3 coding sequence is TGTGCCAGCCGGATGCGCAGCGGTCGTGGGTCCTACAATGAGCAGTTCTTC.

The V call is TRBV7-9, the J call TRBJ1-5; D remains ambiguous. The CDR3 extends over 13 amino acids. The V end lost 2 bases, the J end lost 4 bases, and 6 bases lay between the germline ends. Germline assignment: CDR1 SEHNR and CDR2 FQNEAQ (reference sequence). The CDR3 loop reads CASSLWTNQPQHF. CDR3 nucleotide sequence: TGTGCCAGCAGCTTATGGACGAATCAGCCCCAGCATTTT.